This T cell receptor (beta chain) was found in a study of T cell changes during pregnancy in multiple sclerosis (dated by TCRdb to between 2017 and 2020). With regard to the full study: Changes in the T cell repertoire over the course of pregnancy were examined in this study in women with multiple sclerosis.

The cysteine opens and the phenylalanine closes a CDR3 of 14 amino acids. Only the CDR3 portion is preserved as DNA: 42 bases, with reading frame beginning at the first base. For CDR1 and CDR2, the germline V gene lists MNHNS and SASEGT. V is cut by 0 bases and J by 3 bases, and the space between the germline ends is 9 bases. Comment on this clone: No cognate antigen has been identified for it. The input lacks base qualities; no much larger clone sits a single base away.

The library came from the immunoSEQ multiplex PCR assay. The immuneACCESS repertoire file appears here via TCRdb, limited to in-frame rearrangements. These files lack a portion of the clones; in checked studies, under half of the deficit traces to unresolved V genes, and the cause of the others is not known. The sample table records 30,000 to 45,000 clones; about 90% of these occur just once. Of the sample, roughly 0.38% falls within the top ten clones. The sequencing used CD4+ T cells from peripheral blood mononuclear cells, collected after pregnancy. The chain is assembled from TRBV6-1 and TRBJ2-7; possibly the D gene is TRBD2, per 5 matching bases. This clonotype was sampled from a female donor in good health, enrolled as a control in a pregnancy study. The bases read TGTGCCAGCAGTGAAGCGCTTCGGGGCTACGAGCAGTACTTC. Its translation reads: CASSEALRGYEQYF.